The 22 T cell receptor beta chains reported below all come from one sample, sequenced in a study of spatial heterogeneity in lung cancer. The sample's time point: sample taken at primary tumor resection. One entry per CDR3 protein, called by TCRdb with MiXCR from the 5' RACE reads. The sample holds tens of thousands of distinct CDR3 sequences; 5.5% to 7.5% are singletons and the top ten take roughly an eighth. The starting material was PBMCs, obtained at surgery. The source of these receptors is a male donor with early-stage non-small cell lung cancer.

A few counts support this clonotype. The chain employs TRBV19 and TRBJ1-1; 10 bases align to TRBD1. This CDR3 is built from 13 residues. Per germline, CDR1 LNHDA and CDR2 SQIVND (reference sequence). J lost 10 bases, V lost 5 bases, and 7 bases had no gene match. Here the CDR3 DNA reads TGTGCCAGTAGTCGACAGGGGGCGCGGATAGCTTTCTTT. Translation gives CASSRQGARIAFF.

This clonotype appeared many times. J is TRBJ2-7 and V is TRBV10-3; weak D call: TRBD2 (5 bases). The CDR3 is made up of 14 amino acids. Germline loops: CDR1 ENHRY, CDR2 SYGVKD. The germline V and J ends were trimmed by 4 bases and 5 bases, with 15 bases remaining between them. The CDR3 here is CAISGLAPRDEQYF. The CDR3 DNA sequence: TGTGCCATCAGTGGGCTAGCTCCTAGGGACGAGCAGTACTTC.

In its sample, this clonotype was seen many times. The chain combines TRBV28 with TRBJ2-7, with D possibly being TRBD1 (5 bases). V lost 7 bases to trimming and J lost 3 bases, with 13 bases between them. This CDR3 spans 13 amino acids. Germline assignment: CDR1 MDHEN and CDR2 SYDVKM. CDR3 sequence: CASTQGVGYEQYV. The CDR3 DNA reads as TGTGCCAGCACCCAAGGGGTAGGCTACGAGCAGTACGTC.

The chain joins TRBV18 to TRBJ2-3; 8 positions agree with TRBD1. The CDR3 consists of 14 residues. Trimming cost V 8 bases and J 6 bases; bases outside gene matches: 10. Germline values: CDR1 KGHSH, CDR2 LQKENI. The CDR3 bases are TGTGCCAGCGAGGGACAGGATGCGATTGATACGCAGTATTTT. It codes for CASEGQDAIDTQYF.

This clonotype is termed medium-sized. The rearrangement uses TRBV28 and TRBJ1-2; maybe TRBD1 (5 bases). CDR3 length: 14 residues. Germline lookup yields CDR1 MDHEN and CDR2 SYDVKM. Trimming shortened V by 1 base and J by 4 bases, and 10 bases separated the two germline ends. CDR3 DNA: TGTGCCAGCAGTTTATCGGCAGGGATCTATGGCTACACCTTC. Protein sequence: CASSLSAGIYGYTF.

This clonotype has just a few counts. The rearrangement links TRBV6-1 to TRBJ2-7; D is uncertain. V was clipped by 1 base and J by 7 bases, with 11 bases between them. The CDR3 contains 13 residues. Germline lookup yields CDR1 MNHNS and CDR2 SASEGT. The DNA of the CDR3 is TGTGCCAGCAGTGAAGGAGAGTGGCAAGAGCAGTACGTC. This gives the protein CASSEGEWQEQYV.

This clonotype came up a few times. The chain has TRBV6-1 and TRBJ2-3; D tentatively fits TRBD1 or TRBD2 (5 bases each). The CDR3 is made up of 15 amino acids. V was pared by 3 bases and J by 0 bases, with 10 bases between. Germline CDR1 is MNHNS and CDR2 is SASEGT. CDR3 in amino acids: CASSEGRPSTDTQYF. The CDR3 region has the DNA TGTGCCAGCAGTGAGGGACGACCGAGCACAGATACGCAGTATTTT.

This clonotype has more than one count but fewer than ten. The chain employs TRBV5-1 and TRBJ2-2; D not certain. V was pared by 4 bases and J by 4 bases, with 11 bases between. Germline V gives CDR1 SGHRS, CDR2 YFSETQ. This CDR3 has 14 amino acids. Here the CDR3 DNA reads TGCGCCAGCAGCCCACAGTCGGTCACCGGGGAGCTGTTTTTT. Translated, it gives CASSPQSVTGELFF.

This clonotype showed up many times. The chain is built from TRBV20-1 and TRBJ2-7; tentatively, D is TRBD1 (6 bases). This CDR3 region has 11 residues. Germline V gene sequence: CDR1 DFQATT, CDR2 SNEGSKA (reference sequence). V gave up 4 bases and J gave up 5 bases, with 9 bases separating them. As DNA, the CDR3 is TGCAGTGCTACACAGGGTAACGAGCAGTACGTC. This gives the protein CSATQGNEQYV.

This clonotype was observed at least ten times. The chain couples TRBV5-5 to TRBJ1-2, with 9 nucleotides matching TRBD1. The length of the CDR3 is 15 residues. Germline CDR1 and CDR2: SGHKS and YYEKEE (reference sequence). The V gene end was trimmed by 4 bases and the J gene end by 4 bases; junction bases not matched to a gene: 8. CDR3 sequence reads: CASSLAGQGPYGYTF. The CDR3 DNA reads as TGTGCCAGCAGCCTGGCGGGACAGGGCCCCTATGGCTACACCTTC.

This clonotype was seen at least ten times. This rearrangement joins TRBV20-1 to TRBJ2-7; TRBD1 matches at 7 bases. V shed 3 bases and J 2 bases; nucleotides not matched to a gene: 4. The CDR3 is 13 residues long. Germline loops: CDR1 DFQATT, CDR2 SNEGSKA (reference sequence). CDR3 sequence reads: CSASPGQTYEQYF. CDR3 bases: TGCAGTGCTAGCCCGGGACAGACCTACGAGCAGTACTTC.

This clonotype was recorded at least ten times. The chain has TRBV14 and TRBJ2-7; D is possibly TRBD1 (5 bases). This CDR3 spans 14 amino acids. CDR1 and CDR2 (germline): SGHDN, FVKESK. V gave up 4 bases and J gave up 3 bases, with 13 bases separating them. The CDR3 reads CASSPRTNNYEQYF. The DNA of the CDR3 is TGTGCCAGCAGCCCCCGGACAAATAACTACGAGCAGTACTTC.

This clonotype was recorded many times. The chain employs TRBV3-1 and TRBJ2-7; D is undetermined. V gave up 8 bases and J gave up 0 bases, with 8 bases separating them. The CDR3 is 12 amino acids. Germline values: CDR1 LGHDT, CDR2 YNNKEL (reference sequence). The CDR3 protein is CASGGSSYEQYF. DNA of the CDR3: TGTGCCAGCGGCGGAAGCTCCTACGAGCAGTACTTC.

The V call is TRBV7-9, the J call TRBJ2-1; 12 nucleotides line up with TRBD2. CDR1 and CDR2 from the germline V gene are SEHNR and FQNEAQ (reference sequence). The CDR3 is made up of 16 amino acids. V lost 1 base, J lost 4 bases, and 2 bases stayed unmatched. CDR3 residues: CASSLGTSGTYNEQFF. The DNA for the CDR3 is TGTGCCAGCAGCTTAGGGACTAGCGGGACATACAATGAGCAGTTCTTC.

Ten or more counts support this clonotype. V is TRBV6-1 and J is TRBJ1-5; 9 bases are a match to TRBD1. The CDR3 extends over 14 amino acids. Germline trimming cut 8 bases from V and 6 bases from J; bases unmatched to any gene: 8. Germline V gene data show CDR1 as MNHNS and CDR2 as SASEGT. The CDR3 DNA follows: TGTGCCAGCGATTTGACAGGGGGGGGTCAGCCCCAGCATTTT. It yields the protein CASDLTGGGQPQHF.

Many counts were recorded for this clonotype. The CDR3 region has the DNA TGTGCCAGCAGTGGGGGGATCACCTATGAGCAGTACGTC. Protein: CASSGGITYEQYV. This chain connects TRBV6-1 to TRBJ2-7, with D possibly being TRBD1 or TRBD2 (5 bases each). Germline CDR1 and CDR2: MNHNS and SASEGT. This CDR3 contains 13 residues.

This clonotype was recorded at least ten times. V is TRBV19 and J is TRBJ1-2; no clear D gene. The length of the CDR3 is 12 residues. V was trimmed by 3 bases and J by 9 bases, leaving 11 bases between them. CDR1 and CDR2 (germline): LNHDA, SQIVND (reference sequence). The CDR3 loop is CASSISTGSYTF. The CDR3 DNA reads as TGTGCCAGTAGTATCTCGACGGGTAGCTACACCTTC.

As DNA, the CDR3 is TGCGCCAGCAGCCAGGGACTAGGGAATTACAATGAGCAGTTCTTC. Its translation is CASSQGLGNYNEQFF. The genes are TRBV4-1 and TRBJ2-1, with TRBD2 matching over 8 bases. V shed 3 bases and J 4 bases; nucleotides not matched to a gene: 5. Germline CDR1 is MGHRA and CDR2 is YSYEKL. The CDR3 covers 15 residues.

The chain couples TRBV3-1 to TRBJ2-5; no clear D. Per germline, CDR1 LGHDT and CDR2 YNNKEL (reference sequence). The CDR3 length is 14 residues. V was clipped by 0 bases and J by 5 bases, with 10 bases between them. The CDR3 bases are TGTGCCAGCAGCCAAGAGGTGGCGCGGGAGACCCAGTACTTC. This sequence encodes CASSQEVARETQYF.

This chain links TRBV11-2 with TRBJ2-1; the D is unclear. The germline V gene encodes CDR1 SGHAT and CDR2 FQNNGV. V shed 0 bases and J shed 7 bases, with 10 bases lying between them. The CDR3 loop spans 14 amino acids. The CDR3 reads CASSLESSMNEQFF. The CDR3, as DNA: TGTGCCAGCAGCTTAGAGAGTAGCATGAATGAGCAGTTCTTC.

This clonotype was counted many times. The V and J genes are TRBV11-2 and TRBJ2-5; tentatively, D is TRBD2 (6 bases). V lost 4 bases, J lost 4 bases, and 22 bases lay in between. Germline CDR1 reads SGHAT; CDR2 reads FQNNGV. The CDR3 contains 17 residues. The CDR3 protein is CASSWEPGLTPGETQYF. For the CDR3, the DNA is TGTGCCAGCAGCTGGGAACCGGGACTCACACCGGGAGAGACCCAGTACTTC.

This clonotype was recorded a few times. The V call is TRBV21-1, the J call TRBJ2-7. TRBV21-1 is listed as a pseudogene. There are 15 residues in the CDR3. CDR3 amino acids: CASSKGQLPSYEQYV. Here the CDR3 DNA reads TGTGCCAGCAGCAAAGGGCAGCTACCCTCCTACGAGCAGTACGTC.